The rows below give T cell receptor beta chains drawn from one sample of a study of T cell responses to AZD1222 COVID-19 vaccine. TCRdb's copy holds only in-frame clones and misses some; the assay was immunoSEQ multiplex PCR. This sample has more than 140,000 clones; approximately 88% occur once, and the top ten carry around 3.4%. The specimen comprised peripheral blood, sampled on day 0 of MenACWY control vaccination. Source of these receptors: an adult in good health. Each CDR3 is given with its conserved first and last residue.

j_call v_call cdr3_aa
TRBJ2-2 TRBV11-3 CASSFKGRTLPNTGELFF
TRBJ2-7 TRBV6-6 CASSNRYEQYF
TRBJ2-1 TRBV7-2 CASSSDWTSGGAGEQFF
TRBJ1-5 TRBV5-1 CASSLWGGGGQPQHF
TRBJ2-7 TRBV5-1 CASRWRDDEQYF
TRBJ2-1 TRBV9 CASSVEGFFNDEQFF
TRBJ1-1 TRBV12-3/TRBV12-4 CASSLRTEAFF
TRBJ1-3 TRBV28 CASSPWTGYSGNTIYF
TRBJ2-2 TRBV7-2 CASSLFRTANTGELFF
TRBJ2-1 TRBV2 CASIQDKGLAGVLNEQFF
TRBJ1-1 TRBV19 CASSMSARLNTEAFF
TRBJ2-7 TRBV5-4 CASSIGTTYEQYF
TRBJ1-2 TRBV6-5 CASTFTGTPNYGYTF
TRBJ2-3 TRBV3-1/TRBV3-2 CASSLGTSGPTDTQYF
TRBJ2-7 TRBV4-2 CASSLDPASYEQYF
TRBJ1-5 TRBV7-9 CASSLDRGAANQPQHF
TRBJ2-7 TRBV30 CAYGAGAYEQYF
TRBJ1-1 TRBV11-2 CASSLKWDTEAFF
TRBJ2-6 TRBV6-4 CASSAGALSGANVLTF
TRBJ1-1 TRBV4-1 CASSHRTGRAMNTEAFF
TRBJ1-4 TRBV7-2 CASSPQVGSEKLFF
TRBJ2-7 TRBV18 CASSPAGQGIYEQYF
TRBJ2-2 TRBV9 CASTRLAGGPTTGELFF
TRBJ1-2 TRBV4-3 CASSQDRGQGASGYTF
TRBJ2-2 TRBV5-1 CASSLWTPNTGELFF
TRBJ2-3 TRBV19 CASRGTSGKLTDTQYF
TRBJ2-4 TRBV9 CASSENTAGDIQYF
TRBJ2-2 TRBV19 CASSIEGLAGLLISYTGELFF
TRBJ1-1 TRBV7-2 CASTIRRGGTEAFF
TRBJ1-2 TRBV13 CASSVPATGFVGYTF
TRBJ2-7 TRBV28 CASSFGTETTYEQYF
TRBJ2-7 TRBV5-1 CASSLRIAGGSVYEQYF
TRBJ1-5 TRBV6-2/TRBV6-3 CASSYFQAQPQHF
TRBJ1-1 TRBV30 CAGSRGMNTEAFF
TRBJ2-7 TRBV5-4 CASSLGDAGFSYEQYF
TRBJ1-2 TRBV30 CAWSRQLLRGTNGYTF
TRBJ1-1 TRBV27 CASSPLGTGEAFF
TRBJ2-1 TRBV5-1 CASSFQGLADNEQFF
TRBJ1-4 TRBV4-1 CASSQIYRSATRANEKLFF
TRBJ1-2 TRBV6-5 CASSFRQRYGYTF
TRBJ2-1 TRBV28 CASRGGGTNNEQFF
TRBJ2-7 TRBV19 CASSGTGPYEQYF
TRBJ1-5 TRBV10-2 CASKPPGTGNQPQHF
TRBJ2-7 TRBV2 CASSERSGTENEQYF
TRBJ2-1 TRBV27 CASSFASGSSYNEQFF
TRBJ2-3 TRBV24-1 CATSVTAGTDTQYF
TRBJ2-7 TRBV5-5 CASTPLGQGLYEQYF
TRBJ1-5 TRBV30 CAWSVAGDQPQHF
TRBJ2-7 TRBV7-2 CASSLTRVREQYF
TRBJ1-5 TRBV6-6 CASSYEVKPQHF
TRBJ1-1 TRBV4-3 CASSRNRDPEAFF
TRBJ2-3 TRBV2 CASSEGIGGTDTQYF